The source of this T cell receptor beta chain is a study of T cell responses to AZD1222 COVID-19 vaccine. Study overall: Combined were second doses at about 4 or about 12 weeks.

The data were produced by immunoSEQ multiplex PCR, yet TCRdb's version contains in-frame clones alone and is incomplete. The sample carries 150,000 to 200,000 clones, about nine tenths recorded once. On this clone: The antigen is unknown.

The length of the CDR3 is 16 residues. The V gene's germline CDR1 is SEHNR and CDR2 FQNEAQ (reference sequence). After removal of 5 bases from V and 4 bases from J, the junction contained 8 bases not matched to a gene. Study results and caveats: A rise in Spike-specific TCR breadth and depth followed two AZD1222 doses. The sample set comprised mostly white British donors with more females, and clonal diversity was possibly underestimated.

Sequenced here: peripheral blood, sampled on day 0 of AZD1222 vaccination. The chain is built from TRBV7-9 and TRBJ2-2; TRBD1 aligns across 9 bases. This receptor was identified in an adult in good health. The CDR3 DNA reads as TGTGCCAGCAGCCAACCCGGGACAGGGAGCACCGGGGAGCTGTTTTTT. Protein: CASSQPGTGSTGELFF.